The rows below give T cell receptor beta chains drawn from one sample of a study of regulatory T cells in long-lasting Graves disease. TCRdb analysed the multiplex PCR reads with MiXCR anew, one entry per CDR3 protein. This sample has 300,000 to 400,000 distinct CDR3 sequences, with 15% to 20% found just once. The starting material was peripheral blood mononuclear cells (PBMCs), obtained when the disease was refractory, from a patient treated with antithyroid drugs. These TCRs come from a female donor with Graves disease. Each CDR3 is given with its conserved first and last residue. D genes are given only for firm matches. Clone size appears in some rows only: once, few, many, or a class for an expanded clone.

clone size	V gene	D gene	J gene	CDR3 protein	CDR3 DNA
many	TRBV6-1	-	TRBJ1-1	CASTKTGVMNTEAFF	TGTGCCAGCACTAAGACCGGAGTTATGAACACTGAAGCTTTCTTT
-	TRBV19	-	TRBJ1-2	CASSTPGLYGYTF	TGTGCCAGTAGTACCCCCGGACTCTATGGCTACACCTTC
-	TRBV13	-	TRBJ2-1	CASSPGANEQFF	TGTGCCAGCAGCCCGGGGGCGAATGAGCAGTTCTTC
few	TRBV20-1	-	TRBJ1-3	CSATGTRGNTIYF	TGCAGTGCTACCGGGACGCGTGGAAACACCATATATTTT
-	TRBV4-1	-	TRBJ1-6	CASTNYPVKRNSPLHF	TGCGCCAGCACCAATTATCCGGTCAAACGGAATTCACCCCTCCACTTT
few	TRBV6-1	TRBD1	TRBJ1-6	CASRTLQGAFNSPLHF	TGTGCCAGCAGAACACTTCAGGGGGCCTTTAATTCACCCCTCCACTTT
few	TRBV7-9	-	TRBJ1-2	CASSLPGRGYTF	TGTGCCAGCAGCTTACCGGGTCGGGGCTACACCTTC
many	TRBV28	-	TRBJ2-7	CASSLQEGYEQYF	TGTGCCAGCAGTTTGCAGGAGGGCTACGAGCAGTACTTC
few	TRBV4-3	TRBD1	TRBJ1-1	CASSQTGDTEAFF	TGCGCCAGCAGCCAAACAGGGGACACTGAAGCTTTCTTT
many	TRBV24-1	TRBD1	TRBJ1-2	CATSGTGSYGYTF	TGTGCCACCAGTGGGACAGGAAGCTATGGCTACACCTTC
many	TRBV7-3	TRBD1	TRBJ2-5	CASSLTGQQTQYF	TGTGCCAGCAGCTTAACGGGACAGCAGACCCAGTACTTC
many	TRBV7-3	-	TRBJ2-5	CASSLQAGETQYF	TGTGCCAGCAGCCTCCAGGCCGGGGAGACCCAGTACTTC
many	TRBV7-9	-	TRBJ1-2	CASSQDRLANYGYTF	TGTGCCAGCAGCCAGGACCGCCTAGCTAACTATGGCTACACCTTC
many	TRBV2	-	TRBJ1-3	CASSESEARAGNTIYF	TGTGCCAGCAGTGAATCCGAAGCAAGGGCTGGAAACACCATATATTTT
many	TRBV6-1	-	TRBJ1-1	CASSDVMYNTEAFF	TGTGCCAGCAGTGACGTAATGTATAACACTGAAGCTTTCTTT
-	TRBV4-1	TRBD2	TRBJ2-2	CASSPPLGLGVSGELFF	TGCGCCAGCAGCCCCCCTTTAGGACTAGGGGTATCCGGGGAGCTGTTTTTT
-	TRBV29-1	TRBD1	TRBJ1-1	CSVWPGGTEAFF	TGCAGCGTTTGGCCAGGGGGCACTGAAGCTTTCTTT
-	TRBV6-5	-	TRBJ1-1	CASSYGVLGWGNTEAFF	TGTGCCAGCAGTTATGGGGTTCTAGGCTGGGGGAACACTGAAGCTTTCTTT
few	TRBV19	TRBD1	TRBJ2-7	CASSKRDRAWQYF	TGTGCCAGTAGTAAACGGGACAGGGCGTGGCAGTACTTC
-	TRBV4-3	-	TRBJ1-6	CASSQAGPDSSYNSPLHF	TGCGCCAGCAGCCAAGCGGGGCCGGATAGCTCCTATAATTCACCCCTCCACTTT
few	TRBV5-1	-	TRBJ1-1	CASSLTAGMNTEAFF	TGCGCCAGCAGCTTGACGGCAGGAATGAACACTGAAGCTTTCTTT
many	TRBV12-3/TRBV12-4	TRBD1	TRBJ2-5	CASSPRDRGSETQYF	TGTGCCAGCAGCCCCCGGGACAGGGGCTCAGAGACCCAGTACTTC